Shown below are 15 T cell receptor beta chains from a single sample sequenced in a study of CD8+ T cells in alopecia areata. The sequencing template was cDNA reverse transcribed from extracted RNA. Profiling relied on immunoSEQ multiplex PCR, and the TCRdb table lists in-frame clones only, not all of them. This table holds around 69,000 clones, roughly 57% found once. Source: CD8+ T cells sorted from blood, taken at week 0. These TCRs come from a human donor with alopecia areata.

The chain links TRBV5-6 to TRBJ2-6; D gene ambiguous. Germline V lookup: CDR1 SGHDT, CDR2 YYEEEE. V was shortened by 0 bases and J by 2 bases, with 6 bases between the two germline ends. This CDR3 contains 15 residues. The CDR3 protein is CASSLEGTGANVLTF. The CDR3 DNA reads as TGTGCCAGCAGCTTGGAAGGGACTGGGGCCAACGTCCTGACTTTC.

This clone was counted a single time. The chain has TRBV15 and TRBJ1-4; 9 bases are shared with TRBD1. The CDR3 has 16 amino acids. The germline V gene encodes CDR1 LNHNV and CDR2 YYDKDF (reference sequence). The V gene end was trimmed by 5 bases and the J gene end by 7 bases; junction bases not matched to a gene: 11. The CDR3 spells CATSPQWTGDGEKLFF. CDR3 bases: TGTGCCACCAGCCCACAGTGGACAGGGGACGGTGAAAAACTGTTTTTT.

The chain links TRBV15 to TRBJ2-5; 8 bases are a match to TRBD1. Germline assignment: CDR1 LNHNV and CDR2 YYDKDF (reference sequence). Trimming took 0 bases from V and 5 from J; bases not matched to a gene: 5. The CDR3 totals 15 residues. Here the CDR3 reads CATSRDFQGAETQYF. As DNA, the CDR3 is TGTGCCACCAGCAGAGATTTCCAGGGGGCTGAGACCCAGTACTTC.

The V gene is TRBV7-9, the J gene TRBJ2-3; D gene uncertain. CDR1 SEHNR and CDR2 FQNEAQ come from the germline V gene (reference sequence). V was trimmed by 2 bases and J by 6 bases, leaving 6 bases between them. This CDR3 has 12 residues. The CDR3 here is CASSLSSDTQYF. In nucleotides, the CDR3 is TGTGCCAGCAGCTTATCATCTGATACGCAGTATTTT.

The J gene is TRBJ2-2, the V gene TRBV15; the D gene is possibly TRBD1 (6 bases). The CDR3 sequence is 11 residues long. The germline V gene has CDR1 LNHNV and CDR2 YYDKDF (reference sequence). V gave up 9 bases and J gave up 7 bases, with 9 bases separating them. The CDR3 coding sequence is TGTGCCACTTGGGGACACGGGGAGCTGTTTTTT. Protein product: CATWGHGELFF.

The chain carries TRBV27 and TRBJ1-5; unclear D gene. Trimming pared 6 bases from V and 0 bases from J, leaving 12 bases between. The CDR3 consists of 15 residues. The germline V gene encodes CDR1 MNHEY and CDR2 SMNVEV (reference sequence). In DNA, the CDR3 is TGTGCCAGCAGAAGGACGGACGTTAGCAATCAGCCCCAGCATTTT. Amino acids: CASRRTDVSNQPQHF.

This chain uses TRBV5-6 with TRBJ1-1; 7 bases map to TRBD1. The ends lost 3 bases at V and 0 bases at J; junction bases unmatched: 2. This CDR3 comprises 14 residues. Germline values: CDR1 SGHDT, CDR2 YYEEEE. CDR3 sequence reads: CASSWDRLNTEAFF. As DNA, the CDR3 is TGTGCCAGCAGCTGGGACAGATTGAACACTGAAGCTTTCTTT. The variable domain in full, completed from reference TRBV5-6 and TRBJ1-1, reads DAGVTQSPTHLIKTRGQQVTLRCSPKSGHDTVSWYQQALGQGPQFIFQYYEEEERQRGNFPDRFSGHQFPNYSSELNVNALLLGDSALYLCASSWDRLNTEAFFGQGTRLTVV.

The J gene is TRBJ2-1, the V gene TRBV10-3; D might be TRBD1 or TRBD2, each matching 6 bases. Trimming left V 3 bases short and J 7 bases short, with 13 bases between. There are 14 residues in the CDR3. Germline V gives CDR1 ENHRY, CDR2 SYGVKD. The CDR3 reads CAISDTGAANEQFF. The CDR3 region has the DNA TGTGCCATCAGTGACACGGGGGCAGCAAATGAGCAGTTCTTC.

This clone turned up a few times. The chain carries TRBV7-9 and TRBJ2-7; D remains ambiguous. Per germline, CDR1 SEHNR and CDR2 FQNEAQ (reference sequence). With 1 base removed from V and 7 bases from J, the gap between germline ends came to 8 bases. This CDR3 comprises 12 residues. For the CDR3, the DNA is TGTGCCAGCAGCTTAGGACGACAAGAGCAGTACTTC. It translates to CASSLGRQEQYF.

The chain couples TRBV5-6 to TRBJ2-3; TRBD1 matches at 9 bases. This CDR3 spans 15 amino acids. V lost 3 bases, J lost 7 bases, and 9 bases stayed unmatched. Germline-derived CDR1 and CDR2 are SGHDT and YYEEEE. In nucleotides, the CDR3 is TGTGCCAGCAGCTCCGGGACAGGGAGACCGAATACGCAGTATTTT. This sequence encodes CASSSGTGRPNTQYF.

V usage is TRBV18 and J usage is TRBJ2-7; 10 nucleotides align to TRBD2. After removal of 1 base from V and 4 bases from J, the junction contained 4 bases not matched to a gene. CDR3 length: 15 residues. Per the germline V gene, CDR1 is KGHSH and CDR2 is LQKENI. In nucleotides, the CDR3 is TGTGCCAGCTCACCACAGCGGGGGGGATTATACGAGCAGTACTTC. Protein: CASSPQRGGLYEQYF. The variable domain in full, with the rest retrieved from reference TRBV18 and TRBJ2-7, is NAGVMQNPRHLVRRRGQEARLRCSPMKGHSHVYWYRQLPEEGLKFMVYLQKENIIDESGMPKERFSAEFPKEGPSILRIQQVVRGDSAAYFCASSPQRGGLYEQYFGPGTRLTVT.

The chain employs TRBV7-6 and TRBJ1-1; 7 bases align to TRBD1. Germline trimming cut 5 bases from V and 0 bases from J; bases unmatched to any gene: 9. Germline assignment: CDR1 SGHVS and CDR2 FNYEAQ. This CDR3 spans 16 amino acids. In nucleotides, the CDR3 is TGTGCCAGCAGCCTACGGGACAGCTTCATGAACACTGAAGCTTTCTTT. Translating it yields CASSLRDSFMNTEAFF. Full variable domain (rest looked up from reference TRBV7-6 and TRBJ1-1): GAGVSQSPRYKVTKRGQDVALRCDPISGHVSLYWYRQALGQGPEFLTYFNYEAQQDKSGLPNDRFSAERPEGSISTLTIQRTEQRDSAMYRCASSLRDSFMNTEAFFGQGTRLTVV.

This clone has more than one count but fewer than ten. The chain links TRBV6-5 to TRBJ2-5; the D is unclear. Germline CDR1 and CDR2: MNHEY and SVGAGI. The ends were cut back, 4 bases at V and 4 bases at J, with 4 bases in the middle. The CDR3 totals 11 residues. CDR3 residues: CASSWGETQYF. CDR3 nucleotides: TGTGCCAGCAGTTGGGGAGAGACCCAGTACTTC.

In DNA form, the CDR3 reads TGTGCCTGGAGTAAGACCAGGGGCGAGCAGTACTTC. Residues: CAWSKTRGEQYF. V and J are TRBV30 and TRBJ2-7; tentatively, D is TRBD1 (6 bases). The CDR3 contains 12 residues. The V gene lost 2 bases and the J gene lost 6 bases, with 11 bases spanning the gap. CDR1 and CDR2 (germline): GTSNPN, SVGIG (reference sequence). Filled out from reference TRBV30 and TRBJ2-7, the complete variable domain reads SQTIHQWPATLVQPVGSPLSLECTVEGTSNPNLYWYRQAAGRGLQLLFYSVGIGQISSEVPQNLSASRPQDRQFILSSKKLLLSDSGFYLCAWSKTRGEQYFGPGTRLTVT.

The V gene is TRBV27, the J gene TRBJ2-7; D uncertain. Trimming removed 5 bases at V and 0 bases at J, with 14 bases between. The CDR3 contains 15 residues. CDR1 MNHEY and CDR2 SMNVEV come from the germline V gene (reference sequence). CDR3 nucleotide sequence: TGTGCCAGCAGTCCCTTCCACACGTTCTCCTACGAGCAGTACTTC. It specifies CASSPFHTFSYEQYF.